This TCR beta chain was retrieved from a study of blood T cell repertoires in COVID-19. Study-level information: In each case, the material was cDNA or gDNA derived from T cells, B-cell-depleted T cells, or PBMCs.

Using immunoSEQ multiplex PCR, the repertoire was profiled, and TCRdb retains in-frame clones only, with some absent. The sample has 450,000 or so clones, 85% to 90% seen once; the top ten hold more than 0.7%. Enrollment of patients from Seattle took place during active infection, with longitudinal follow-up. J gave up 10 bases and V 4 bases, and 9 bases lay outside the gene matches. Germline V gives CDR1 KGHSY, CDR2 FQNENV. This CDR3 is built from 14 residues. The sequencing input was peripheral blood. The TCR was taken from a man aged 18 to 30 with COVID-19, enrolled during active disease. The chain links TRBV16 to TRBJ2-1; 8 bases match TRBD1. The CDR3 sequence: CASSLTGATHEQFF. CDR3 nucleotide sequence: TGTGCCAGCAGCCTGACAGGGGCAACTCACGAGCAGTTCTTC.